This T cell receptor beta chain is drawn from a study of shared clonotypes between healthy human individuals. Every one of the donors was a Caucasian adult that lived in Nashville, Tennessee. CDR3 length: 13 amino acids. The germline V gene has CDR1 SGHTA and CDR2 FQGTGA. Losses at the gene ends were 1 base for V and 9 bases for J; bases not matched to a gene: 2. As to this clone: Antigen unknown.

Study-level findings and limits: Lower generation probabilities were found for non-shared clonotypes than for those shared by all four donors. Naive CD4 clonotypes overlapped across a handful of donors at roughly 5%.

For every subset, genomic DNA was evenly distributed across several immunoSEQ plates. The table came from immunoSEQ multiplex PCR; TCRdb's copy has only in-frame clones and leaves some out. The sample lists about 330,000 clones, approximately 79% occurring once. This TCR was sampled from a man aged 25-40 years in good health. Specimen: memory CD4+ T cells sorted from blood. Subset meaning: CD45RA-negative fraction. This rearrangement joins TRBV7-3 to TRBJ2-1, with TRBD2 matching 8 bases. In DNA, the CDR3 is TGTGCCAGCAGCTTAATAAGCGGGGGTGAGCAGTTCTTC. As protein: CASSLISGGEQFF.